The entry below describes one TCR beta chain. The CDR3 has 15 amino acids. Trimming cost V 5 bases and J 6 bases, with 17 bases left between them. Germline CDR1 ENHRY, CDR2 SYGVKD. Authors' analysis steps: The authors estimated nucleated cell counts from reference gene primer amplification. The data were produced by immunoSEQ multiplex PCR, yet TCRdb's version contains in-frame clones alone and is incomplete. V and J calls and clone size follow that table, whereas D and trimming were derived from the DNA. Among around 100,000 clones listed, approximately 90% were seen once. The data stem from a study of blood T cell repertoires in COVID-19. Study at large: Sources were T cells, B-cell-depleted T cells, or PBMCs; the material itself was cDNA or gDNA.

Sequenced input: peripheral blood. The receptor's source is a man aged 50 or older with acute or convalescent COVID-19. The chain recombines TRBV10-3 with TRBJ1-5; the D gene is possibly TRBD1 (5 bases). The DNA of the CDR3 is TGTGCCATCAGTTTCGGACCGGCGGGGGGTCAGCCCCAGCATTTT. Its protein is CAISFGPAGGQPQHF.